What follows are 25 T cell receptor beta chains derived from one specimen sequenced in a study of blood T cell repertoires in COVID-19. The table came from immunoSEQ multiplex PCR; TCRdb's copy has only in-frame clones and leaves some out. The sample carries 150,000 or so clones, roughly 88% recorded once. Material: PBMCs or T cells enriched from blood (not recorded which). The receptors shown here come from an older woman who had recovered from COVID-19.

The chain employs TRBV10-1 and TRBJ2-2; TRBD1 matches at 8 bases. The CDR3 sequence is 13 residues long. The ends lost 8 bases at V and 1 base at J; junction bases unmatched: 0. In germline, CDR1 is WNHNN, CDR2 SYGVQD (reference sequence). In nucleotides, the CDR3 is TGCGCCAGCGGGACAGGGAACACCGGGGAGCTGTTTTTT. As protein: CASGTGNTGELFF.

This chain uses TRBV3-1 (or the pseudogene TRBV3-2) with TRBJ1-4; D is perhaps TRBD1 (6 bases). Germline loops: CDR1 LGHDT, CDR2 YNNKEL (reference sequence). The CDR3 length is 16 residues. V dropped 1 base and J dropped 0 bases, with 9 bases sitting between them. CDR3: CASSQGDIATNEKLFF. DNA for the CDR3: TGTGCCAGCAGCCAAGGGGACATTGCAACTAATGAAAAACTGTTTTTT.

The chain is built from TRBV7-9 and TRBJ1-1, with 9 bases identical to TRBD1. This CDR3 comprises 13 residues. The germline CDR1 and CDR2 sequences are SEHNR and FQNEAQ (reference sequence). V gave up 8 bases and J gave up 4 bases; unmatched junction bases: 5. The CDR3 is CASGRQGGTEAFF. In DNA, the CDR3 is TGTGCCAGCGGGAGACAGGGGGGCACTGAAGCTTTCTTT.

The CDR3: CATSGTGANQPQHF. In DNA, the CDR3 is TGTGCCACCTCCGGGACAGGGGCCAATCAGCCCCAGCATTTT. V usage is TRBV6-5 and J usage is TRBJ1-5, with 10 bases fitting TRBD1. The CDR3 runs to 14 residues. Germline CDR1 is MNHEY and CDR2 is SVGAGI. V was pared by 10 bases and J by 3 bases, with 6 bases of the junction left unmatched.

V usage is TRBV4-1 and J usage is TRBJ2-1; the D is unclear. Germline V gene sequence: CDR1 MGHRA, CDR2 YSYEKL. The length of the CDR3 is 11 residues. The V end lost 4 bases, the J end lost 10 bases, and 8 bases lay between the germline ends. The CDR3 loop is CASSLLTEQFF. In DNA, the CDR3 is TGCGCCAGCAGCCTCTTGACAGAGCAGTTCTTC.

This sequence joins TRBV28 and TRBJ2-1; weak D call: TRBD1 (6 bases). The CDR3 covers 12 residues. The germline CDR1 and CDR2 sequences are MDHEN and SYDVKM. V was shortened by 4 bases and J by 15 bases, with 16 bases between the two germline ends. CDR3 bases: TGTGCCAGCAGTTACCCGGACAGAAAAACGTTCTTC. It yields the protein CASSYPDRKTFF.

This clone came up once. The rearrangement links TRBV19 to TRBJ2-3; 9 nucleotides align to TRBD1. This CDR3 region has 15 residues. Germline CDR1 and CDR2: LNHDA and SQIVND (reference sequence). V gave up 3 bases and J gave up 1 base; unmatched junction bases: 2. CDR3 nucleotides: TGTGCCAGTAGTATCCGGGACAGGGGCACAGATACGCAGTATTTT. The encoded protein is CASSIRDRGTDTQYF. The full variable domain, with the rest looked up from reference TRBV19 and TRBJ2-3, is DGGITQSPKYLFRKEGQNVTLSCEQNLNHDAMYWYRQDPGQGLRLIYYSQIVNDFQKGDIAEGYSVSREKKESFPLTVTSAQKNPTAFYLCASSIRDRGTDTQYFGPGTRLTVL.

This clone was counted once. The chain has TRBV18 and TRBJ2-2; 11 bases are a match to TRBD2. Germline values: CDR1 KGHSH, CDR2 LQKENI. The CDR3 contains 19 residues. J gave up 4 bases and V 2 bases, and 12 bases lay outside the gene matches. CDR3 region: CASSPYLLAGARGTGELFF. The DNA for the CDR3 is TGTGCCAGCTCACCATATCTACTAGCGGGAGCCCGGGGCACCGGGGAGCTGTTTTTT.

The CDR3 protein is CASSQGYQQGRNTIYF. The CDR3 DNA is TGTGCCAGCAGCCAAGGATATCAACAGGGGAGAAACACCATATATTTT. This sequence joins TRBV14 and TRBJ1-3; 7 positions agree with TRBD1. This CDR3 has 16 residues. The V segment lost 1 base and the J segment 5 bases; nucleotides outside the gene matches: 8. The V gene's germline CDR1 is SGHDN and CDR2 FVKESK. The full variable domain, its missing parts supplied by reference TRBV14 and TRBJ1-3, is EAGVTQFPSHSVIEKGQTVTLRCDPISGHDNLYWYRRVMGKEIKFLLHFVKESKQDESGMPNNRFLAERTGGTYSTLKVQPAELEDSGVYFCASSQGYQQGRNTIYFGEGSWLTVV.

The rearrangement uses TRBV7-5 and TRBJ1-6. TRBV7-5 is designated a pseudogene. This CDR3 spans 17 amino acids. The CDR3 sequence is CVRSHICGSYDNSPLHF. The CDR3 DNA sequence: TGTGTCAGAAGCCACATCTGCGGGAGTTACGATAATTCACCCCTCCACTTT.

The chain links TRBV5-1 to TRBJ1-3; 7 bases map to TRBD1. The CDR3 spans 16 residues. Germline V gene sequence: CDR1 SGHRS, CDR2 YFSETQ. V trimming: 3 bases; J trimming: 4 bases; junction bases outside the gene matches: 10. CDR3 amino acids: CASSSLQTGSGNTIYF. CDR3 sequence (DNA): TGCGCCAGCAGCTCCCTCCAGACAGGGTCGGGAAACACCATATATTTT.

The genes are TRBV2 and TRBJ2-3; D is uncertain. Looked up from germline, CDR1 is SNHLY and CDR2 is FYNNEI. V was pared by 6 bases and J by 1 base, with 5 bases between. The CDR3 sequence is 12 residues long. The CDR3 DNA reads TGTGCCAGCAGCGCGCGCACAGATACGCAGTATTTT. Amino acids: CASSARTDTQYF.

The CDR3 loop is CASSPQSGQGVNYGYTF. DNA for the CDR3: TGTGCCAGCAGTCCGCAATCGGGACAGGGCGTTAACTATGGCTACACCTTC. The rearrangement joins TRBV28 to TRBJ1-2; 9 positions agree with TRBD1. V gave up 5 bases and J gave up 1 base; unmatched junction bases: 11. The CDR3 contains 17 residues. CDR1 and CDR2 from the germline V gene are MDHEN and SYDVKM.

The gene calls are TRBV19 and TRBJ2-7, with D perhaps TRBD1 (5 bases). Deletions cut 6 bases from V and 0 bases from J, with 12 bases between. There are 14 residues in the CDR3. CDR1 is LNHDA and CDR2 is SQIVND in the germline V gene (reference sequence). CDR3 coding DNA: TGTGCCAGTAGGACAGATCCCGCCTCCTACGAGCAGTACTTC. Translating gives CASRTDPASYEQYF.

The V and J genes are TRBV28 and TRBJ1-1, with TRBD1 matching over 8 bases. The CDR3 is 14 amino acids. Trimming cost V 5 bases and J 5 bases; bases outside gene matches: 7. Germline loops: CDR1 MDHEN, CDR2 SYDVKM. CDR3 protein: CASSANRGRTEAFF. CDR3 bases: TGTGCCAGCAGTGCAAACAGGGGGAGGACTGAAGCTTTCTTT. The full variable domain, rest sourced from reference TRBV28 and TRBJ1-1, is DVKVTQSSRYLVKRTGEKVFLECVQDMDHENMFWYRQDPGLGLRLIYFSYDVKMKEKGDIPEGYSVSREKKERFSLILESASTNQTSMYLCASSANRGRTEAFFGQGTRLTVV.

This clone has just a few counts. The chain is built from TRBV5-1 and TRBJ2-2, with 8 positions matching TRBD1. Germline trimming cut 4 bases from V and 6 bases from J; bases unmatched to any gene: 2. The germline CDR1 and CDR2 sequences are SGHRS and YFSETQ. The CDR3 loop spans 13 amino acids. The CDR3 reads CASSGGQAGELFF. CDR3 coding DNA: TGCGCCAGCAGCGGGGGACAGGCCGGGGAGCTGTTTTTT.

CDR3 DNA sequence: TGTGCCAGCAGCCCGCCCCAACTTGGAAACACCATATATTTT. Encoded protein: CASSPPQLGNTIYF. The V call is TRBV6-6, the J call TRBJ1-3; the D is unclear. CDR1 is MNHNY, CDR2 SVGAGI, per germline (reference sequence). The CDR3 length is 14 residues. Trimming removed 6 bases from V and 3 bases from J, with 12 bases in between.

This chain's CDR3 is CASSEAGYTQYF. CDR3 bases: TGTGCCAGCAGTGAGGCGGGATATACGCAGTATTTT. The chain combines TRBV25-1 with TRBJ2-3, with D perhaps TRBD2 (6 bases). Germline values: CDR1 MGHDK, CDR2 SYGVNS. V lost 3 bases and J 7 bases, leaving 8 bases between the germline ends. The CDR3 has 12 residues.

V gene TRBV2 combines with J gene TRBJ1-6; D not resolved. The length of the CDR3 is 15 residues. The V end was cut by 6 bases, the J end by 7 bases, with 16 bases between. Germline CDR1 and CDR2: SNHLY and FYNNEI. For the CDR3, the DNA is TGTGCCAGCAGGTCGAGGGTCCTCGGGAATTCACCCCTCCACTTT. Translating it yields CASRSRVLGNSPLHF.

This chain links TRBV5-1 with TRBJ2-3; 7 bases line up with TRBD2. This CDR3 region has 15 residues. CDR1 is SGHRS, CDR2 YFSETQ, per germline. The junction had 10 bases not matched to a gene; V was cut back by 3 bases and J by 6 bases. CDR3 nucleotide sequence: TGCGCCAGCAGCTCCCTGGCGGGAGCGTTGGATACGCAGTATTTT. It encodes CASSSLAGALDTQYF.

This chain links TRBV2 with TRBJ1-4, with 7 bases lining up with TRBD1. Germline V CDR1 and CDR2: SNHLY, FYNNEI. The CDR3 is made up of 16 amino acids. J lost 0 bases, V lost 4 bases, and 5 bases had no gene match. CDR3 loop: CASSGGGATTNEKLFF. CDR3 bases: TGTGCCAGCAGTGGAGGGGGCGCGACAACTAATGAAAAACTGTTTTTT.

This chain connects TRBV13 to TRBJ2-6; the match to TRBD2 covers 7 bases. The germline V gene has CDR1 PRHDT and CDR2 FYEKMQ (reference sequence). The CDR3 extends over 17 amino acids. Unmatched junction bases numbered 5, after V lost 1 base and J lost 2 bases. The CDR3 sequence: CASSLAGGGAGANVLTF. DNA for the CDR3: TGTGCCAGCAGCTTAGCTGGCGGGGGTGCTGGGGCCAACGTCCTGACTTTC.

The chain links TRBV11-2 to TRBJ1-1, with D unclear. This CDR3 has 13 residues. The V end lost 3 bases, the J end lost 1 base, and 6 bases lay between the germline ends. Germline CDR1 is SGHAT and CDR2 is FQNNGV. CDR3 region: CASSLGGNTEAFF. Written as DNA, the CDR3 is TGTGCCAGCAGCTTGGGAGGGAACACTGAAGCTTTCTTT.

V is TRBV5-1 and J is TRBJ2-1, with 12 bases identical to TRBD2. The CDR3 length is 15 residues. Per the germline V gene, CDR1 is SGHRS and CDR2 is YFSETQ. After removal of 2 bases from V and 7 bases from J, the junction contained 4 bases not matched to a gene. DNA of the CDR3: TGCGCCAGCAGCTTTCTACTAGCGGGAGGTAATGAGCAGTTCTTC. It codes for CASSFLLAGGNEQFF.

This chain joins TRBV28 and TRBJ2-3; D may be TRBD2 (5 bases). From germline, CDR1 is MDHEN and CDR2 SYDVKM. The germline V and J ends were trimmed by 0 bases and 4 bases, with 26 bases remaining between them. The CDR3 loop spans 20 amino acids. The CDR3 DNA follows: TGTGCCAGCAGTTTATGGGGGAGCGGCGGCCCTAAGCAATCGGCAGATACGCAGTATTTT. It yields the protein CASSLWGSGGPKQSADTQYF.